In this sample, the clone carrying this TCR beta chain turned up many times. Follow-up blood was drawn about 14 weeks, roughly three months, after antiretroviral therapy began. Whole blood was used without fractionation, so all unsorted peripheral T cells were included. The RNA source was a 2.5 ml peripheral blood draw. The data derive from a study of HIV-infected patients and healthy controls. The CDR3 is made up of 13 amino acids. Germline lookup yields CDR1 SGHRS and CDR2 YFSETQ. V was shortened by 0 bases and J by 4 bases, with 7 bases between the two germline ends. Around 530 ng RNA was reverse transcribed with alpha and beta constant-region primers. Alpha and beta chain libraries were made separately by chain-specific third strand synthesis with multiplexing indices. TCRdb called the 5' RACE reads again in MiXCR, with one record for every CDR3 protein. The sample carries more than 4,000 distinct CDR3 sequences, 20% to 25% recorded once.

The clonotype comes from an adult with HIV infection. The genes are TRBV5-1 and TRBJ1-1, with D possibly being TRBD1 (5 bases). The source material was blood, sampled during antiretroviral therapy. CDR3 loop: CASSLAQGTEAFF. The CDR3 bases are TGCGCCAGCAGCTTGGCCCAGGGCACTGAAGCTTTCTTT.